The rows below give T cell receptor beta chains drawn from one sample of a study of stem cell transplantation in POMP-related autoinflammatory disease. The repertoire was sequenced with immunoSEQ multiplex PCR; TCRdb's copy has only in-frame clones and lacks some. The sample shows some 9,900 clones, more than 75% of them seen only once. The input for sequencing was CD4+ T cells from PBMCs, taken after stem cell transplantation. These receptors came from a human patient with POMP-related autoinflammation and immune dysregulation (PRAID). The T cells may partly be graft donor cells. Both conserved end residues are part of each CDR3. The order of the fields is CDR3 protein, CDR3 DNA, V gene, clone size, J gene, D gene. D genes are given only for firm matches. A row's size may be missing; if present it is once, few, many or a size class.

CDR3aa: CASSPQRTSGRAYNEQFF
CDR3nt: TGTGCCAGCAGCCCCCAGCGGACTAGCGGGAGGGCCTACAATGAGCAGTTCTTC
v_gene: TRBV5-4
abundance: few
j_gene: TRBJ2-1
d_gene: TRBD2

CDR3aa: CASSGGTSGSYNEQFF
CDR3nt: TGTGCCAGCAGCGGAGGGACTAGCGGGAGTTACAATGAGCAGTTCTTC
v_gene: TRBV5-4
abundance: NA
j_gene: TRBJ2-1
d_gene: TRBD2

CDR3aa: CASSPKGVMGTQYF
CDR3nt: TGTGCCAGCAGCCCCAAGGGGGTTATGGGGACCCAGTACTTC
v_gene: TRBV6-2/TRBV6-3
abundance: NA
j_gene: TRBJ2-5
d_gene: NA

CDR3aa: CASSQDRPSRRNTGELFF
CDR3nt: TGTGCCAGCAGCCAAGATCGCCCTTCCCGAAGAAACACCGGGGAGCTGTTTTTT
v_gene: TRBV3-1/TRBV3-2
abundance: NA
j_gene: TRBJ2-2
d_gene: NA

CDR3aa: CASSQEDRNYGYTF
CDR3nt: TGCGCCAGCAGCCAGGAGGACAGAAACTATGGCTACACCTTC
v_gene: TRBV4-1
abundance: NA
j_gene: TRBJ1-2
d_gene: NA

CDR3aa: CASSSRLEADNEQFF
CDR3nt: TGTGCCAGCAGCTCCCGACTGGAGGCGGACAATGAGCAGTTCTTC
v_gene: TRBV7-9
abundance: NA
j_gene: TRBJ2-1
d_gene: NA

CDR3aa: CATSDPGQGAYEQYF
CDR3nt: TGTGCCACCAGTGACCCCGGACAGGGGGCCTACGAGCAGTACTTC
v_gene: TRBV24-1
abundance: NA
j_gene: TRBJ2-7
d_gene: TRBD1

CDR3aa: CASTSRGLRNEQFF
CDR3nt: TGTGCCAGTACCTCCCGGGGGCTGAGAAATGAGCAGTTCTTC
v_gene: TRBV19
abundance: few
j_gene: TRBJ2-1
d_gene: NA

CDR3aa: CAAAAGTSPRSYEQYF
CDR3nt: TGTGCCGCAGCAGCCGGGACGAGCCCCCGGTCCTACGAGCAGTACTTC
v_gene: TRBV3-1/TRBV3-2
abundance: NA
j_gene: TRBJ2-7
d_gene: NA

CDR3aa: CASSYLSRRGNEQYF
CDR3nt: TGTGCCAGCAGTTACTTAAGCCGGAGGGGGAACGAGCAGTACTTC
v_gene: TRBV6-5
abundance: NA
j_gene: TRBJ2-7
d_gene: NA

CDR3aa: CASSYSLFGTNYEQYF
CDR3nt: TGTGCCAGCAGCTACTCTTTGTTTGGCACTAATTACGAGCAGTACTTC
v_gene: TRBV5-4
abundance: NA
j_gene: TRBJ2-7
d_gene: NA

CDR3aa: CASSLVAAGLSYEQYF
CDR3nt: TGTGCCAGCAGCTTAGTGGCAGCGGGGCTCTCCTACGAGCAGTACTTC
v_gene: TRBV13
abundance: NA
j_gene: TRBJ2-7
d_gene: TRBD2

CDR3aa: CASSSPGAVLHF
CDR3nt: TGTGCCAGCAGTTCCCCCGGGGCAGTACTCCACTTT
v_gene: TRBV6-5
abundance: NA
j_gene: TRBJ1-6
d_gene: NA

CDR3aa: CASSVTSNYGYTF
CDR3nt: TGTGCCAGCAGTGTCACATCTAACTATGGCTACACCTTC
v_gene: TRBV6-2/TRBV6-3
abundance: NA
j_gene: TRBJ1-2
d_gene: NA

CDR3aa: CATSDSKRTSGSGTDTQYF
CDR3nt: TGTGCCACCAGTGATTCGAAAAGGACTAGCGGGAGTGGCACAGATACGCAGTATTTT
v_gene: TRBV24-1
abundance: NA
j_gene: TRBJ2-3
d_gene: TRBD2

CDR3aa: CASSSYGQGGNEQFF
CDR3nt: TGTGCCAGCAGCTCCTACGGACAGGGCGGCAATGAGCAGTTCTTC
v_gene: TRBV7-6
abundance: NA
j_gene: TRBJ2-1
d_gene: TRBD1

CDR3aa: CASSVLIAGGPNEQFF
CDR3nt: TGCGCCAGCAGTGTTCTTATAGCGGGAGGGCCCAATGAGCAGTTCTTC
v_gene: TRBV10-1
abundance: NA
j_gene: TRBJ2-1
d_gene: TRBD2

CDR3aa: CATSGAGTSSLGNEQFF
CDR3nt: TGTGCCACCAGTGGGGCCGGGACTAGCAGCCTCGGGAATGAGCAGTTCTTC
v_gene: TRBV24-1
abundance: NA
j_gene: TRBJ2-1
d_gene: TRBD2

CDR3aa: CASTGQMNSPLHF
CDR3nt: TGTGCCAGCACTGGGCAGATGAATTCACCCCTCCACTTT
v_gene: TRBV13
abundance: few
j_gene: TRBJ1-6
d_gene: NA

CDR3aa: CASSPRDWSNTGELFF
CDR3nt: TGTGCCAGCAGCCCTCGGGACTGGTCGAACACCGGGGAGCTGTTTTTT
v_gene: TRBV11-2
abundance: NA
j_gene: TRBJ2-2
d_gene: NA

CDR3aa: CASSSRTGANEQYF
CDR3nt: TGTGCCAGCAGCTCTCGGACAGGGGCTAACGAGCAGTACTTC
v_gene: TRBV5-6
abundance: NA
j_gene: TRBJ2-7
d_gene: TRBD1

CDR3aa: CASTILGRERTDTQYF
CDR3nt: TGTGCCAGCACCATCCTCGGGCGGGAGAGAACAGATACGCAGTATTTT
v_gene: TRBV28
abundance: NA
j_gene: TRBJ2-3
d_gene: TRBD2

CDR3aa: CASSLRGDVAGGPKNIQYF
CDR3nt: TGTGCCAGCAGCTTGCGGGGGGACGTAGCGGGAGGGCCCAAAAACATTCAGTACTTC
v_gene: TRBV7-9
abundance: NA
j_gene: TRBJ2-4
d_gene: TRBD2

CDR3aa: CASSPPGGWTEAFF
CDR3nt: TGTGCCAGCAGTCCGCCTGGAGGGTGGACTGAAGCTTTCTTT
v_gene: TRBV28
abundance: NA
j_gene: TRBJ1-1
d_gene: NA

CDR3aa: CASSEYFTSGRADEQFF
CDR3nt: TGTGCCAGCAGTGAATATTTCACTAGCGGGAGGGCCGATGAGCAGTTCTTC
v_gene: TRBV6-1
abundance: few
j_gene: TRBJ2-1
d_gene: TRBD2

CDR3aa: CASSPPWTGSYEQYF
CDR3nt: TGTGCCAGCAGCCCCCCCTGGACAGGGTCCTACGAGCAGTACTTC
v_gene: TRBV11-3
abundance: NA
j_gene: TRBJ2-7
d_gene: TRBD1

CDR3aa: CASSLGVGEEGEQFF
CDR3nt: TGCGCCAGCAGCCTTGGGGTGGGAGAGGAGGGTGAGCAGTTCTTC
v_gene: TRBV5-1
abundance: NA
j_gene: TRBJ2-1
d_gene: NA

CDR3aa: CASLINRGTYEQFF
CDR3nt: TGTGCCAGCCTCATCAACAGGGGGACGTATGAGCAGTTCTTC
v_gene: TRBV6-5
abundance: NA
j_gene: TRBJ2-1
d_gene: TRBD1

CDR3aa: CASSLLMGLAGASSYEQYF
CDR3nt: TGTGCCAGCAGCCTGCTTATGGGACTAGCGGGGGCCAGCTCCTACGAGCAGTACTTC
v_gene: TRBV11-2
abundance: NA
j_gene: TRBJ2-7
d_gene: TRBD2

CDR3aa: CASSSRDRGNEKLFF
CDR3nt: TGTGCCAGCAGCTCGAGGGACAGGGGAAATGAAAAACTGTTTTTT
v_gene: TRBV5-4
abundance: medium-sized
j_gene: TRBJ1-4
d_gene: TRBD1

CDR3aa: CASSSNRGLTEAFF
CDR3nt: TGTGCCAGCAGCTCGAACAGGGGGCTCACTGAAGCTTTCTTT
v_gene: TRBV11-2
abundance: NA
j_gene: TRBJ1-1
d_gene: TRBD1

CDR3aa: CSVGSFANTGELFF
CDR3nt: TGCAGCGTTGGATCGTTCGCGAACACCGGGGAGCTGTTTTTT
v_gene: TRBV29-1
abundance: once
j_gene: TRBJ2-2
d_gene: NA